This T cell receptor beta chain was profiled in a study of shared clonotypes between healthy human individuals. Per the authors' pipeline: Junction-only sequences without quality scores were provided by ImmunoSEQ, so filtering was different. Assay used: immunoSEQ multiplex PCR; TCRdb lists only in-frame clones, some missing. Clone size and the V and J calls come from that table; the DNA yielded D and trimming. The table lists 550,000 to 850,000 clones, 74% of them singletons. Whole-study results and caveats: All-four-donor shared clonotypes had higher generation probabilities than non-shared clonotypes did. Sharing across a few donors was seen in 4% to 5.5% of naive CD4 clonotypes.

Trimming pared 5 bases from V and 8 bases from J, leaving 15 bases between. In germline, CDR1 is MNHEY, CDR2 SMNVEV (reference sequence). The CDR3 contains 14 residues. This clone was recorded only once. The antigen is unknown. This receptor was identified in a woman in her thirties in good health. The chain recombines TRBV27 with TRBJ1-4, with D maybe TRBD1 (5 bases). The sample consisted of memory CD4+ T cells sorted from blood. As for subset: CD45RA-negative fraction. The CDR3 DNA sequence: TGTGCCAGCAGTCCGTGGGGGGAGGAGGAAAAACTGTTTTTT. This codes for CASSPWGEEEKLFF.